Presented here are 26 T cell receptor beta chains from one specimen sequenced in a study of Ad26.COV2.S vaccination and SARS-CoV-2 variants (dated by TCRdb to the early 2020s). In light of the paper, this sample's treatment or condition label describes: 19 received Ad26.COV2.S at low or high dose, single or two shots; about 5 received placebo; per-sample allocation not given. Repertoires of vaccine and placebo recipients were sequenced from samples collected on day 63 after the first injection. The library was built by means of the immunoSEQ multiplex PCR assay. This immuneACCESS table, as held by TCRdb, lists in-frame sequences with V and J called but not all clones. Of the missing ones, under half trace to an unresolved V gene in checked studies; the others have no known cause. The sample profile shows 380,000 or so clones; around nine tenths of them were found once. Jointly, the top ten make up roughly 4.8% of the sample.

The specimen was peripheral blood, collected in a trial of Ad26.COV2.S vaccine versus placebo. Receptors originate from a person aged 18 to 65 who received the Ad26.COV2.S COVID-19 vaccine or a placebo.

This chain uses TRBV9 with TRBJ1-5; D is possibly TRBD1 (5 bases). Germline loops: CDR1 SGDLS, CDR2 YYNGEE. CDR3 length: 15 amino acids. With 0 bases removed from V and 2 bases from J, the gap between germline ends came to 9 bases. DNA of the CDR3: TGTGCCAGCAGCGTAGACGGAGGGGGCAATCAGCCCCAGCATTTT. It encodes CASSVDGGGNQPQHF. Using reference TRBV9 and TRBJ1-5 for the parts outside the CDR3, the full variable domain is DSGVTQTPKHLITATGQRVTLRCSPRSGDLSVYWYQQSLDQGLQFLIQYYNGEERAKGNILERFSAQQFPDLHSELNLSSLELGDSALYFCASSVDGGGNQPQHFGDGTRLSIL.

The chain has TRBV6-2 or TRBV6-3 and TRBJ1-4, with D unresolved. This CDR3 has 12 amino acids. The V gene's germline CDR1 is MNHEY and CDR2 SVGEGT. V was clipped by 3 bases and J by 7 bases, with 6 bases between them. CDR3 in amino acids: CASSYLSEKLFF. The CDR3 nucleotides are TGTGCCAGCAGTTATTTGAGTGAAAAACTGTTTTTT.

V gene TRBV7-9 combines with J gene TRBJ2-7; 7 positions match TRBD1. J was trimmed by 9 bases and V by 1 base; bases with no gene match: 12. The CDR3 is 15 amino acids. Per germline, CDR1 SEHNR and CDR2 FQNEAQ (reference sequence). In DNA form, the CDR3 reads TGTGCCAGCAGCTTAGTTTTAGGGACAGTATCTCGGCAGTACTTC. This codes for CASSLVLGTVSRQYF.

The CDR3 DNA is TGCGCCAGCCACAAGCAGCCGGGACAGTACACCGGGGAGCTGTTTTTT. Its translation: CASHKQPGQYTGELFF. The J gene is TRBJ2-2, the V gene TRBV10-2; 7 nucleotides align to TRBD1. The germline CDR1 and CDR2 sequences are WSHSY and SAAADI. The CDR3 length is 16 residues. Losses at the gene ends were 8 bases for V and 3 bases for J; bases not matched to a gene: 12.

For the CDR3, the DNA is TGTGCCAGCAGCGTAGGAAGGGTAGCCGGGGAGCTGTTTTTT. It specifies CASSVGRVAGELFF. The chain is built from TRBV9 and TRBJ2-2; D is ambiguous. This CDR3 has 14 residues. The V and J ends lost 0 bases and 6 bases respectively, with 9 bases between them. Germline V CDR1 and CDR2: SGDLS, YYNGEE.

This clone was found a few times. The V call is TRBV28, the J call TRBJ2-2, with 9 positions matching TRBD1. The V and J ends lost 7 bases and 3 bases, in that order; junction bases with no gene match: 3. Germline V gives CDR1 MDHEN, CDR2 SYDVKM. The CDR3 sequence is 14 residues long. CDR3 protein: CASKGQGDTGELFF. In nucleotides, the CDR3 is TGTGCCAGCAAGGGACAGGGCGACACCGGGGAGCTGTTTTTT.

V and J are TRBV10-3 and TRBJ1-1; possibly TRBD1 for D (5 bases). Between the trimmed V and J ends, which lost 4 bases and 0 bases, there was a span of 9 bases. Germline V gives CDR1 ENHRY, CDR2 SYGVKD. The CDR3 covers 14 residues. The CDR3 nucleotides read TGTGCCATCAGTGGAGGGGTCATGAACACTGAAGCTTTCTTT. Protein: CAISGGVMNTEAFF.

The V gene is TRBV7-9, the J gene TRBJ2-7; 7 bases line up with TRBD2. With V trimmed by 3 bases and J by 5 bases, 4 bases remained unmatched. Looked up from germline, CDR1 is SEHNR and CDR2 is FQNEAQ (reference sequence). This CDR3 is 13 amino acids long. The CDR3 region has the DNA TGTGCCAGCAGCTTTGAGGGGAGGGACGAGCAGTACTTC. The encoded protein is CASSFEGRDEQYF.

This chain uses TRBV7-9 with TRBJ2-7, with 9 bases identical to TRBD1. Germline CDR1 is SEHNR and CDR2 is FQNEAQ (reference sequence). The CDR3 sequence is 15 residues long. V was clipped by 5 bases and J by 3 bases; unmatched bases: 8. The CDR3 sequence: CASSHRDRDIYEQYF. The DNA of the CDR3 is TGTGCCAGCAGCCACCGGGACAGGGATATCTACGAGCAGTACTTC.

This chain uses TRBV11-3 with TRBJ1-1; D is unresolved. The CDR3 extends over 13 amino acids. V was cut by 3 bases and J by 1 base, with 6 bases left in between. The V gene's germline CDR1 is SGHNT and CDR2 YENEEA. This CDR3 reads CASSFGENTEAFF. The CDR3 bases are TGTGCCAGCAGCTTTGGTGAGAACACTGAAGCTTTCTTT.

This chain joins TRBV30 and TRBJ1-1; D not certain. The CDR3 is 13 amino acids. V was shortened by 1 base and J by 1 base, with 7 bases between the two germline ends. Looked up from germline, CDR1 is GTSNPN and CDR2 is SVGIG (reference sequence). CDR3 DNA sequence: TGTGCCTGGAGTGAGAGGGCGAACACTGAAGCTTTCTTT. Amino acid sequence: CAWSERANTEAFF.

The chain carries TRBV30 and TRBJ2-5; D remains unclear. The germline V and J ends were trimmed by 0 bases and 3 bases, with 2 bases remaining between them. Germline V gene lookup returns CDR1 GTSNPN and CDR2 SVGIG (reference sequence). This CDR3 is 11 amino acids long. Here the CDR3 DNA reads TGTGCCTGGAGTGTAAAAGAGACCCAGTACTTC. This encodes CAWSVKETQYF.

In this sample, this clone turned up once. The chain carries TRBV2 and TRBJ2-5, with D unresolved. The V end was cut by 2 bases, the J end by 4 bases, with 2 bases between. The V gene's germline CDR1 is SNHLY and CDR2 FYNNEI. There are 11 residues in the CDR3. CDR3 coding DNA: TGTGCCAGCAGTGAATCAGAGACCCAGTACTTC. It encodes CASSESETQYF.

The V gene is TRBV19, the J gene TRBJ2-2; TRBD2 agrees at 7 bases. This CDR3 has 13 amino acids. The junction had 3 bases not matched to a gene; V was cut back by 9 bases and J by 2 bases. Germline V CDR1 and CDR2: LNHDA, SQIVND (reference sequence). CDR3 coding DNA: TGTGCCAGCAGGACTAGAAACACCGGGGAGCTGTTTTTT. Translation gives CASRTRNTGELFF.

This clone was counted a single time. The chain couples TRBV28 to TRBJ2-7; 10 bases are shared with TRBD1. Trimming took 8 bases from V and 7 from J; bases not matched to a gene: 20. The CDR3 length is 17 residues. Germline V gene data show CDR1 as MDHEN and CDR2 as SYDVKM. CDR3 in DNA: TGTGCCAGCGCCCCAGGCCCTCTGGACAGGGGGTTTGGGGAGCAGTACTTC. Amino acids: CASAPGPLDRGFGEQYF.

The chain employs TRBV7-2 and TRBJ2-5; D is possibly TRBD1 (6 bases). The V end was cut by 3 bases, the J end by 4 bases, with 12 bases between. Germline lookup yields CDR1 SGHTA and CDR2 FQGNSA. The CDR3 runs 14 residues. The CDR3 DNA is TGTGCCAGCAGCTTTGGCGGCAGGGGAGAGACCCAGTACTTC. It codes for CASSFGGRGETQYF.

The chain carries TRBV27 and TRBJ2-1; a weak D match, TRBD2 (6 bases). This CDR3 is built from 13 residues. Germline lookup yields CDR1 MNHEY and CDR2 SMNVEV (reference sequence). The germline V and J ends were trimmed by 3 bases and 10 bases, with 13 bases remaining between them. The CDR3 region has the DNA TGTGCCAGCAGTTTCTCTAGCGTCGGCGAGCAGTTCTTC. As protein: CASSFSSVGEQFF.

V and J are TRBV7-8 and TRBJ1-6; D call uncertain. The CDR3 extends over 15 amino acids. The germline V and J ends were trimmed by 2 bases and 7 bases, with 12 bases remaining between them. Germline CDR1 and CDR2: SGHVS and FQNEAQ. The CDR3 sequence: CASSLTGPFNSPLHF. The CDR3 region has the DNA TGTGCCAGCAGCTTAACTGGGCCGTTCAATTCACCCCTCCACTTT.

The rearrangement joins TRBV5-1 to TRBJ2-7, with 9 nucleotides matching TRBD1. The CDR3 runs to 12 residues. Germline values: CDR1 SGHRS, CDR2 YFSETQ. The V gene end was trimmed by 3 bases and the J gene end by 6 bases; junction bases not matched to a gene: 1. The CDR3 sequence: CASSSTGGEQYF. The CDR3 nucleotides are TGCGCCAGCAGCTCGACAGGGGGCGAGCAGTACTTC.

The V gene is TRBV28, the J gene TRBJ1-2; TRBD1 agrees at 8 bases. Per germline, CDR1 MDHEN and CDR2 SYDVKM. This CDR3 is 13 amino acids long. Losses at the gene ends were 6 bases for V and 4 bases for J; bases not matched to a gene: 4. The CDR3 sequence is CASRWTGFYGYTF. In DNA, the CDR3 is TGTGCCAGCAGGTGGACAGGGTTCTATGGCTACACCTTC.

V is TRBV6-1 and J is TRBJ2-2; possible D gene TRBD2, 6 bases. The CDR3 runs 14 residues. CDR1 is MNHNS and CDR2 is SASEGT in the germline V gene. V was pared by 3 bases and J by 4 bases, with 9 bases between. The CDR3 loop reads CASSEGRFTGELFF. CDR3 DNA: TGTGCCAGCAGTGAGGGGAGGTTCACCGGGGAGCTGTTTTTT.

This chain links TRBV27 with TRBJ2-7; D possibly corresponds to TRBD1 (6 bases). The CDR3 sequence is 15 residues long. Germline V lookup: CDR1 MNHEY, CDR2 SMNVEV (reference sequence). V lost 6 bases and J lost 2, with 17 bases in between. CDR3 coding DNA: TGTGCCAGCAGACCATGGACAGAAATAACCTACGAGCAGTACTTC. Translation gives CASRPWTEITYEQYF.

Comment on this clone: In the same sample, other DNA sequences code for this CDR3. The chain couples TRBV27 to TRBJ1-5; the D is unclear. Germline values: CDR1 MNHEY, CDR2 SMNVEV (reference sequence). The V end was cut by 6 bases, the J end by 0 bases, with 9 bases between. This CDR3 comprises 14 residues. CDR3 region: CASSRGSSNQPQHF. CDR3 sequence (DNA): TGTGCCAGCAGCCGCGGGTCTAGCAATCAGCCCCAGCATTTT.

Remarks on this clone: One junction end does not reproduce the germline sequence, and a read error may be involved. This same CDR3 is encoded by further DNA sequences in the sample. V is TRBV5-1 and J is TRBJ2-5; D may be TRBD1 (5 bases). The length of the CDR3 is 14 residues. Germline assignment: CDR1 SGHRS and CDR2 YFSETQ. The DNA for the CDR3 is TGCGCCAGCAGCTTCGGCTCCGGACAAGAGACTCAGTACTTC. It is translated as CASSFGSGQETQYF.

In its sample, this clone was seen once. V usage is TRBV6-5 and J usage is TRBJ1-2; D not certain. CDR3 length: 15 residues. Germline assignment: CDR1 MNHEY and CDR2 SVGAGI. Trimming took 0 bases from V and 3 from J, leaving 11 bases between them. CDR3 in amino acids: CASSYSKGWDYGYTF. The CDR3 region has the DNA TGTGCCAGCAGTTACTCGAAGGGATGGGACTATGGCTACACCTTC.

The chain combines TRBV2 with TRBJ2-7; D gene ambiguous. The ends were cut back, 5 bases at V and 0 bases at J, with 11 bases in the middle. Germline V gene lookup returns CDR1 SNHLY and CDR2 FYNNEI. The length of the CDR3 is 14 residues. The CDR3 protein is CASSPRSSSYEQYF. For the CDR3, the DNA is TGTGCCAGCAGTCCCAGGTCGAGCTCCTACGAGCAGTACTTC.